Shown below are 27 T cell receptor beta chains from a single sample sequenced in a study of T cell repertoires in cytomegalovirus infection. TCRdb redid the calling of the reads with MiXCR, one entry per CDR3 protein. The sample records 250,000 to 300,000 distinct CDR3 sequences, about 26% being singletons. Input material: PBMCs. The receptors derive from a human donor in good health (CMV status not recorded). Some clones in this sample may be carry-over from other donors' samples.

The gene calls are TRBV28 and TRBJ2-4, with TRBD1 matching over 11 bases. Germline CDR1 and CDR2: MDHEN and SYDVKM. This CDR3 spans 16 amino acids. V trimming: 5 bases; J trimming: 6 bases; junction bases outside the gene matches: 9. In DNA, the CDR3 is TGTGCCAGCAGTACCATGGGACAGGGGGAGGGAAACATTCAGTACTTC. This sequence encodes CASSTMGQGEGNIQYF.

This chain uses TRBV24-1 with TRBJ2-7; D unresolved. This CDR3 region has 10 residues. Trimming removed 9 bases from V and 2 bases from J, with 4 bases in between. Germline assignment: CDR1 KGHDR and CDR2 SFDVKD. CDR3 DNA: TGTGCCACCTCCACCTACGAGCAGTACTTC. It encodes CATSTYEQYF.

The chain combines TRBV15 with TRBJ2-1; the D call may be TRBD1 or TRBD2 (5 bases each). V was cut by 8 bases and J by 8 bases, with 16 bases left in between. Germline V gene sequence: CDR1 LNHNV, CDR2 YYDKDF (reference sequence). The CDR3 runs to 13 residues. CDR3 region: CATGWGRGDEQFF. In DNA form, the CDR3 reads TGTGCCACCGGGTGGGGGAGAGGTGATGAGCAGTTCTTC.

The chain carries TRBV28 and TRBJ1-2; D may be TRBD1 (6 bases). V was cut by 3 bases and J by 4 bases, with 12 bases left in between. The CDR3 is made up of 14 amino acids. The germline CDR1 and CDR2 sequences are MDHEN and SYDVKM. The CDR3 loop is CASSLGRQVYGYTF. For the CDR3, the DNA is TGTGCCAGCAGTTTGGGGCGACAGGTCTATGGCTACACCTTC.

This clonotype has at least ten counts. This rearrangement joins TRBV28 to TRBJ1-6; D might be TRBD1 (6 bases). The V end lost 3 bases, the J end lost 1 base, and 10 bases lay between the germline ends. The CDR3 consists of 16 residues. CDR1 is MDHEN and CDR2 is SYDVKM in the germline V gene. Written as DNA, the CDR3 is TGTGCCAGCAGTTTGGGCCAGGGGTCCTATAATTCACCCCTCCACTTT. Protein: CASSLGQGSYNSPLHF.

V gene TRBV3-1 combines with J gene TRBJ2-3; D is unclear. The ends were cut back, 0 bases at V and 1 base at J, with 8 bases in the middle. This CDR3 has 15 amino acids. Germline V gene sequence: CDR1 LGHDT, CDR2 YNNKEL (reference sequence). The CDR3 reads CASSQDTWGTDTQYF. CDR3 coding DNA: TGTGCCAGCAGCCAAGATACCTGGGGCACAGATACGCAGTATTTT.

The chain combines TRBV20-1 with TRBJ2-2; D might be TRBD2 (6 bases). Per germline, CDR1 DFQATT and CDR2 SNEGSKA (reference sequence). The V and J ends lost 0 bases and 4 bases respectively, with 18 bases between them. There are 17 residues in the CDR3. The DNA of the CDR3 is TGCAGTGCTAGAGATATGGGGACTCTCACCCGCACCGGGGAGCTGTTTTTT. Protein product: CSARDMGTLTRTGELFF.

The chain has TRBV7-2 and TRBJ2-1, with D uncertain. Trimming took off 4 bases at V and 2 bases at J, with 6 bases between the two ends. In germline, CDR1 is SGHTA, CDR2 FQGNSA. The CDR3 runs 13 residues. CDR3 region: CASSWGTYNEQFF. The CDR3 DNA follows: TGTGCCAGCAGCTGGGGTACCTACAATGAGCAGTTCTTC.

There are a few counts of this clonotype. The CDR3 spells CASSLWATDTQYF. CDR3 nucleotides: TGTGCCAGCAGCTTGTGGGCAACAGATACGCAGTATTTT. J is TRBJ2-3 and V is TRBV5-6; the D is unclear. Germline assignment: CDR1 SGHDT and CDR2 YYEEEE. V dropped 1 base and J dropped 3 bases, with 6 bases sitting between them. There are 13 residues in the CDR3.

This clonotype showed up just a few times. The J gene is TRBJ2-3, the V gene TRBV20-1; possibly TRBD1 or TRBD2 for D (5 bases each). Germline CDR1 DFQATT, CDR2 SNEGSKA (reference sequence). The CDR3 runs 14 residues. The ends were cut back, 2 bases at V and 2 bases at J, with 11 bases in the middle. In nucleotides, the CDR3 is TGCAGTGCTAGACGGATAGGGACCACAGATACGCAGTATTTT. Translated: CSARRIGTTDTQYF.

V usage is TRBV6-6 and J usage is TRBJ2-6, with D possibly TRBD1 on 5 matching bases. Germline V gene data show CDR1 as MNHNY and CDR2 as SVGAGI (reference sequence). The CDR3 spans 18 residues. V gave up 5 bases and J gave up 1 base, with 18 bases separating them. CDR3 sequence (DNA): TGTGCCAGCAGTCCTCGAGGAACAGGAGCTTCTGGGGCCAACGTCCTGACTTTC. Protein product: CASSPRGTGASGANVLTF.

The table lists this clonotype with many counts. The chain has TRBV7-2 and TRBJ2-1; D is uncertain. The CDR3 length is 14 residues. The germline V gene encodes CDR1 SGHTA and CDR2 FQGNSA. V was pared by 7 bases and J by 7 bases, with 17 bases between. The CDR3 nucleotides are TGTGCCAGCACCCCGGAGATAATTACGAATGAGCAGTTCTTC. It yields the protein CASTPEIITNEQFF.

This clonotype was counted at least ten times. The chain employs TRBV7-8 and TRBJ2-7, with D perhaps matching TRBD1 (6 bases). Trimming cost V 5 bases and J 0 bases, with 11 bases left between them. The CDR3 consists of 14 residues. Germline CDR1 SGHVS, CDR2 FQNEAQ. CDR3 amino acids: CASSPDRNSYEQYF. The CDR3 bases are TGTGCCAGCAGCCCCGACAGGAACTCCTACGAGCAGTACTTC.

This clonotype was counted at least ten times. The rearrangement joins TRBV7-2 to TRBJ2-2; D might be TRBD1 or TRBD2, each matching 5 bases. The V end lost 0 bases, the J end lost 6 bases, and 11 bases lay between the germline ends. Germline assignment: CDR1 SGHTA and CDR2 FQGNSA. This CDR3 has 15 amino acids. CDR3 loop: CASSLASLGAGELFF. CDR3 nucleotide sequence: TGTGCCAGCAGCTTAGCCTCCTTGGGGGCCGGGGAGCTGTTTTTT.

This clonotype was seen at least ten times. The chain couples TRBV2 to TRBJ1-1; a weak D match, TRBD1 (5 bases). The germline V and J ends were trimmed by 4 bases and 7 bases, with 13 bases remaining between them. From germline, CDR1 is SNHLY and CDR2 FYNNEI. This CDR3 is 13 amino acids long. CDR3 nucleotides: TGTGCCAGCAGTGGGACAACTTACTTTGAAGCTTTCTTT. It translates to CASSGTTYFEAFF.

The chain joins TRBV15 to TRBJ2-7, with D perhaps matching TRBD1 or TRBD2 (6 bases each). CDR1 LNHNV and CDR2 YYDKDF come from the germline V gene (reference sequence). This CDR3 is 14 amino acids long. The ends were cut back, 0 bases at V and 6 bases at J, with 12 bases in the middle. The CDR3 loop is CATSRDGGQIEQYF. CDR3 nucleotides: TGTGCCACCAGCAGAGATGGGGGGCAGATCGAGCAGTACTTC.

The sample holds many counts of this clonotype. This chain connects TRBV11-3 to TRBJ1-1; D is possibly TRBD1 (6 bases). Germline V lookup: CDR1 SGHNT, CDR2 YENEEA. V gave up 1 base and J gave up 1 base, with 10 bases separating them. This CDR3 is built from 15 residues. CDR3: CASSLGAQGNTEAFF. The CDR3 bases are TGTGCCAGCAGCTTAGGGGCACAGGGGAACACTGAAGCTTTCTTT.

This clonotype was recorded at least ten times. The chain joins TRBV7-2 to TRBJ1-6; TRBD1 might be the D (5 bases). The CDR3 has 14 residues. The V end was cut by 2 bases, the J end by 8 bases, with 10 bases between. From germline, CDR1 is SGHTA and CDR2 FQGNSA. CDR3 nucleotide sequence: TGTGCCAGCAGCTTACAGGGAGGGTATTCACCCCTCCACTTT. Amino acid sequence: CASSLQGGYSPLHF.

CDR3 sequence: CASRGSPSGRDTDTQYF. The DNA for the CDR3 is TGTGCCAGCAGAGGAAGTCCTAGCGGGAGGGACACAGATACGCAGTATTTT. The chain recombines TRBV28 with TRBJ2-3; TRBD2 aligns across 12 bases. CDR1 is MDHEN and CDR2 is SYDVKM in the germline V gene. The CDR3 loop spans 17 amino acids. After removal of 6 bases from V and 2 bases from J, the junction contained 9 bases not matched to a gene.

At least ten counts were recorded for this clonotype. The chain couples TRBV7-2 to TRBJ1-5; 9 bases map to TRBD1. Germline V gene sequence: CDR1 SGHTA, CDR2 FQGNSA. J gave up 4 bases and V 6 bases, and 7 bases lay outside the gene matches. The CDR3 has 15 amino acids. CDR3 coding DNA: TGTGCCAGCAGTCCGTTACAGGGGGCTAATCAGCCCCAGCATTTT. Protein sequence: CASSPLQGANQPQHF.

The chain has TRBV11-2 and TRBJ2-3; the D gene is possibly TRBD2 (7 bases). Germline-derived CDR1 and CDR2 are SGHAT and FQNNGV. V lost 3 bases to trimming and J lost 6 bases, with 16 bases between them. The CDR3 is 15 amino acids. Here the CDR3 DNA reads TGTGCCAGCAGCTTTACCTGGGGGGGCGACGATACGCAGTATTTT. Its protein product is CASSFTWGGDDTQYF.

This clonotype was observed once. The CDR3, as DNA: TGTGCCAGCAGTTTGCCGGGAAAAGGTGGCTACACCTTC. Amino acids: CASSLPGKGGYTF. The V call is TRBV12-3 or TRBV12-4, the J call TRBJ1-2; D is unclear. Deletions cut 3 bases from V and 7 bases from J, with 12 bases between. The CDR3 has 13 amino acids.

The chain joins TRBV19 to TRBJ1-1; 7 bases match TRBD1. Trimming took 4 bases from V and 5 from J; bases not matched to a gene: 1. The CDR3 totals 12 residues. Germline V gene sequence: CDR1 LNHDA, CDR2 SQIVND (reference sequence). The DNA for the CDR3 is TGTGCCAGTAGTAAGGACAGGACTGAAGCTTTCTTT. It specifies CASSKDRTEAFF.

This clonotype was observed a few times. The rearrangement links TRBV7-9 to TRBJ1-4; D might be TRBD1 (5 bases). The length of the CDR3 is 16 residues. V was clipped by 5 bases and J by 5 bases, with 18 bases between them. In germline, CDR1 is SEHNR, CDR2 FQNEAQ (reference sequence). As DNA, the CDR3 is TGTGCCAGCAGCCTAGGGAGAGGACACCCGAATGAAAAACTGTTTTTT. Its protein is CASSLGRGHPNEKLFF.

This clonotype was found many times. CDR3 sequence reads: CASSLREGNTGELFF. The CDR3 region has the DNA TGTGCCAGCAGCTTAAGGGAGGGGAACACCGGGGAGCTGTTTTTT. The rearrangement joins TRBV7-8 to TRBJ2-2; 7 positions match TRBD2. V was pared by 2 bases and J by 1 base, with 1 base of the junction left unmatched. Germline CDR1 reads SGHVS; CDR2 reads FQNEAQ. This CDR3 is 15 amino acids long.

The chain joins TRBV20-1 to TRBJ2-5; 11 positions agree with TRBD1. Trimming cost V 6 bases and J 4 bases; bases outside gene matches: 7. The CDR3 contains 14 residues. Germline V gene data show CDR1 as DFQATT and CDR2 as SNEGSKA (reference sequence). The CDR3 loop reads CSAPGGTGGETQYF. The CDR3 DNA follows: TGCAGTGCGCCAGGAGGGACAGGGGGAGAGACCCAGTACTTC.

This clonotype was counted a few times. The chain's CDR3 is CASSLNRDTQYF. The CDR3 DNA reads TGTGCCAGCAGCTTAAATAGAGATACGCAGTATTTT. V and J are TRBV11-2 and TRBJ2-3; D gene unclear. The CDR3 extends over 12 amino acids. Per germline, CDR1 SGHAT and CDR2 FQNNGV. V was shortened by 2 bases and J by 5 bases, with 5 bases between the two germline ends.